Included here is one T cell receptor beta chain sequence, with context. What it recognizes is unknown. The ends lost 1 base at V and 4 bases at J; junction bases unmatched: 4. The CDR3 runs 15 residues. Germline values: CDR1 SGHTA, CDR2 FQGNSA. Together with a sample-barcoded 5' primer, a J-beta primer mix was included in a second PCR lasting 7 to 11 cycles. Researchers report that a template-switch adaptor with 12 random nucleotides tagged each cDNA molecule. Every sample gave at least 2.5 million paired-end reads containing CDR3. TCRdb re-derived calls from the 5' RACE reads in MiXCR, one entry per CDR3 protein. In the table there are some 700,000 distinct CDR3 sequences, 22% of which are singletons. These data belong to a study of blood T cells in healthy people across ages. General study points: Unknown donor CMV status possibly confounded expanded clonotype changes.

The chain uses TRBV7-2 and TRBJ1-2; 9 bases map to TRBD1. This clonotype was sampled from a man aged 70 or older in good health. Material: blood. CDR3: CASSLGTGEVYGYTF. For the CDR3, the DNA is TGTGCCAGCAGCTTAGGGACAGGGGAGGTCTATGGCTACACCTTC.